What follows are 23 T cell receptor beta chains derived from one specimen sequenced in a study of T cell repertoires in ileal Crohn's disease. Some clones are missing from TCRdb's copy, which holds only in-frame ones; the method was immunoSEQ multiplex PCR. This sample has some 6,900 clones, with roughly 81% found just once. The time point denotes: proximal margin of the surgical specimen (macroscopically non-inflamed). What was sequenced was ileal tissue. These TCRs come from an adult with Crohn's disease.

V and J are TRBV11-2 and TRBJ2-5; TRBD1 aligns across 8 bases. The CDR3 contains 14 residues. V lost 4 bases to trimming and J lost 1 base; unmatched junction nucleotides: 2. The V gene's germline CDR1 is SGHAT and CDR2 FQNNGV. The DNA of the CDR3 is TGTGCCAGCAGCTCGGACAGGGTCCAAGAGACCCAGTACTTC. Its translation: CASSSDRVQETQYF.

V gene TRBV7-6 combines with J gene TRBJ2-5; D is undetermined. The V end was cut by 1 base, the J end by 2 bases, with 5 bases between. The CDR3 length is 13 residues. The germline CDR1 and CDR2 sequences are SGHVS and FNYEAQ. The CDR3 reads CASSLGRQETQYF. The CDR3 DNA reads TGTGCCAGCAGCTTAGGCAGACAAGAGACCCAGTACTTC. Looking up the rest from reference TRBV7-6 and TRBJ2-5 gives the full variable domain: GAGVSQSPRYKVTKRGQDVALRCDPISGHVSLYWYRQALGQGPEFLTYFNYEAQQDKSGLPNDRFSAERPEGSISTLTIQRTEQRDSAMYRCASSLGRQETQYFGPGTRLLVL.

This clone was detected only a few times. The chain employs TRBV14 and TRBJ2-1; D possibly corresponds to TRBD2 (6 bases). The V gene's germline CDR1 is SGHDN and CDR2 FVKESK. The V end was cut by 6 bases, the J end by 5 bases, with 14 bases between. CDR3 length: 14 residues. CDR3 sequence reads: CASRHRDSNNEQFF. The CDR3 region has the DNA TGTGCCAGCAGACACCGGGACTCGAACAATGAGCAGTTCTTC. The whole variable domain, filled in from reference TRBV14 and TRBJ2-1, reads EAGVTQFPSHSVIEKGQTVTLRCDPISGHDNLYWYRRVMGKEIKFLLHFVKESKQDESGMPNNRFLAERTGGTYSTLKVQPAELEDSGVYFCASRHRDSNNEQFFGPGTRLTVL.

The chain employs TRBV6-6 and TRBJ2-3, with 11 bases identical to TRBD2. Germline CDR1 is MNHNY and CDR2 is SVGAGI (reference sequence). J gave up 0 bases and V 6 bases, and 5 bases lay outside the gene matches. The CDR3 has 16 amino acids. CDR3 DNA sequence: TGTGCCAGCAGCCTGACTAGCGGGGTCAGCACAGATACGCAGTATTTT. It specifies CASSLTSGVSTDTQYF.

The chain combines TRBV7-9 with TRBJ1-2, with D possibly TRBD1 on 5 matching bases. CDR1 is SEHNR, CDR2 FQNEAQ, per germline (reference sequence). This CDR3 region has 14 residues. V lost 7 bases and J lost 4, with 16 bases in between. This chain's CDR3 is CASTKGHTGYGYTF. CDR3 in DNA: TGTGCCAGCACCAAGGGGCACACTGGCTATGGCTACACCTTC.

This chain uses TRBV7-3 with TRBJ1-4; a possible D gene is TRBD1 (6 bases). From germline, CDR1 is SGHTA and CDR2 FQGTGA. This CDR3 contains 13 residues. The V end was cut by 5 bases, the J end by 8 bases, with 12 bases between. The CDR3 nucleotides are TGTGCCAGCAGCCCGACAGGCGGGGAAAAACTGTTTTTT. The encoded protein is CASSPTGGEKLFF.

This chain links TRBV7-3 with TRBJ1-1, with D unresolved. The CDR3 has 12 residues. Germline values: CDR1 SGHTA, CDR2 FQGTGA. Trimming pared 2 bases from V and 6 bases from J, leaving 7 bases between. In DNA form, the CDR3 reads TGTGCCAGCAGCTTAGCCCGCGCTGAAGCTTTCTTT. Translated, it gives CASSLARAEAFF.

In its sample, this clone was seen once. The chain joins TRBV6-1 to TRBJ1-3; 7 nucleotides agree with TRBD1. The CDR3 length is 17 residues. The germline CDR1 and CDR2 sequences are MNHNS and SASEGT. With 1 base clipped from V and 4 bases from J, the junction kept 10 bases outside the gene matches. CDR3 sequence: CASSEGTGLGSGNTIYF. In DNA form, the CDR3 reads TGTGCCAGCAGTGAAGGGACAGGATTGGGGTCGGGAAACACCATATATTTT.

This clone has more than one count but fewer than ten. The rearrangement links TRBV10-3 to TRBJ2-2, with TRBD1 matching 11 bases. The germline V gene has CDR1 ENHRY and CDR2 SYGVKD. J was trimmed by 7 bases and V by 7 bases; bases with no gene match: 5. The CDR3 spans 14 residues. For the CDR3, the DNA is TGTGCCATCATGGGACAGGGGGTGATCGGGGAGCTGTTTTTT. Its translation is CAIMGQGVIGELFF.

The chain has TRBV5-1 and TRBJ2-1, with 8 bases lining up with TRBD1. This CDR3 region has 15 residues. V was pared by 3 bases and J by 6 bases, with 8 bases of the junction left unmatched. Germline values: CDR1 SGHRS, CDR2 YFSETQ. CDR3 residues: CASSSQGARINEQFF. In DNA, the CDR3 is TGCGCCAGCAGCTCCCAGGGGGCGAGAATCAATGAGCAGTTCTTC.

The chain combines TRBV14 with TRBJ2-6, with D possibly being TRBD1 (5 bases). The germline V and J ends were trimmed by 2 bases and 2 bases, with 7 bases remaining between them. The CDR3 extends over 15 amino acids. Germline V lookup: CDR1 SGHDN, CDR2 FVKESK. CDR3 loop: CASSQQGAGANVLTF. The CDR3 DNA reads TGTGCCAGCAGCCAACAGGGCGCTGGGGCCAACGTCCTGACTTTC.

A single count supports this clone. This chain links TRBV4-1 with TRBJ2-1; D remains unclear. This CDR3 has 16 amino acids. CDR1 is MGHRA, CDR2 YSYEKL, per germline. The V gene lost 4 bases and the J gene lost 6 bases, with 19 bases spanning the gap. CDR3 DNA: TGCGCCAGCAGCCCTTATAGTAGTGAGAAGGGCAATGAGCAGTTCTTC. It translates to CASSPYSSEKGNEQFF.

This clone qualifies as medium-sized. The chain is built from TRBV14 and TRBJ2-7, with D tentatively TRBD2 (6 bases). Germline assignment: CDR1 SGHDN and CDR2 FVKESK. The V and J ends lost 0 bases and 6 bases respectively, with 15 bases between them. CDR3 size: 15 residues. The CDR3 coding sequence is TGTGCCAGCAGCCAAGATTTGACTAGTGGCCGCGAGCAGTACTTC. Translated, it gives CASSQDLTSGREQYF.

This clone was counted a few times. The chain employs TRBV5-6 and TRBJ2-7, with D perhaps TRBD1 or TRBD2 (6 bases each). This CDR3 region has 14 residues. V dropped 4 bases and J dropped 3 bases, with 14 bases sitting between them. Germline V gives CDR1 SGHDT, CDR2 YYEEEE. Here the CDR3 DNA reads TGTGCCAGCAGCATAGGGGGGAGCTACTACGAGCAGTACTTC. This translates into CASSIGGSYYEQYF.

The CDR3: CASSQDRAGGPADTQYF. CDR3 DNA: TGCGCCAGCAGCCAAGATCGAGCGGGAGGGCCGGCAGATACGCAGTATTTT. V gene TRBV4-3 combines with J gene TRBJ2-3; TRBD2 matches 10 bases. This CDR3 contains 17 residues. Germline CDR1 reads LGHNA; CDR2 reads YSLEER. V shed 0 bases and J 4 bases; nucleotides not matched to a gene: 7.

The chain is built from TRBV7-9 and TRBJ2-7; perhaps TRBD2 as D (6 bases). Germline V gives CDR1 SEHNR, CDR2 FQNEAQ (reference sequence). CDR3 length equals 13 residues. Trimming took 5 bases from V and 7 from J, leaving 15 bases between them. In DNA, the CDR3 is TGTGCCAGCAGCGTAAGTTCGGCGGGGGAGCAGTACTTC. Translating gives CASSVSSAGEQYF.

The chain links TRBV19 to TRBJ2-7, with 13 nucleotides matching TRBD2. This CDR3 comprises 16 residues. Germline CDR1 LNHDA, CDR2 SQIVND (reference sequence). The V gene end was trimmed by 5 bases and the J gene end by 2 bases; junction bases not matched to a gene: 6. The CDR3, as DNA: TGTGCCAGTAGTCCCTGGACTAGCGGGAGCCCCTACGAGCAGTACTTC. Translating gives CASSPWTSGSPYEQYF.

This chain uses TRBV7-6 with TRBJ2-5; D uncertain. The CDR3 is 16 residues long. Per the germline V gene, CDR1 is SGHVS and CDR2 is FNYEAQ. V lost 4 bases and J lost 1, with 16 bases in between. The CDR3 here is CASSSRRTDRQETQYF. Written as DNA, the CDR3 is TGTGCCAGCAGCTCTCGACGGACGGACCGCCAAGAGACCCAGTACTTC.

The chain links TRBV27 to TRBJ2-7, with D maybe TRBD1 (6 bases). CDR3 length: 14 amino acids. V dropped 2 bases and J dropped 4 bases, with 12 bases sitting between them. Germline CDR1 reads MNHEY; CDR2 reads SMNVEV (reference sequence). The CDR3 DNA is TGTGCCAGCAGTTTAAATTCGCAGGGGTACGAGCAGTACTTC. Translating gives CASSLNSQGYEQYF.

To note about this clone: Other DNA sequences in the sample encode the same CDR3. The rearrangement joins TRBV13 to TRBJ1-5; TRBD1 agrees at 8 bases. This CDR3 contains 14 residues. CDR1 and CDR2 from the germline V gene are PRHDT and FYEKMQ (reference sequence). The trim removed 6 bases at V and 6 bases at J, leaving 7 bases unmatched. CDR3 bases: TGTGCCAGCAGTCAAGGACAGGGCGGTCAGCCCCAGCATTTT. Translating gives CASSQGQGGQPQHF.

The chain joins TRBV6-6 to TRBJ2-3; TRBD2 matches 10 bases. The V gene end was trimmed by 10 bases and the J gene end by 0 bases; junction bases not matched to a gene: 10. The CDR3 is made up of 16 amino acids. In germline, CDR1 is MNHNY, CDR2 SVGAGI (reference sequence). The CDR3 here is CATTFTSGTSTDTQYF. The CDR3 coding sequence is TGTGCCACCACCTTTACTAGCGGGACTAGCACAGATACGCAGTATTTT.

On this clone: The junction shows a germline mismatch at one end, possibly a read error. The chain employs TRBV2 and TRBJ1-2, with D perhaps TRBD1 (6 bases). In germline, CDR1 is SNHLY, CDR2 FYNNEI. CDR3 length: 13 residues. CDR3 DNA: TGTGCCAGCAGTCAGGACAGTAACTATGGCTACATCTTC. This codes for CASSQDSNYGYIF.

This clone was counted a single time. The V call is TRBV7-8, the J call TRBJ1-1; perhaps TRBD1 as D (5 bases). Germline V CDR1 and CDR2: SGHVS, FQNEAQ. The CDR3 covers 15 residues. Between the trimmed V and J ends, which lost 6 bases and 4 bases, there was a span of 18 bases. The DNA of the CDR3 is TGTGCCAGCAGTCTTTTGGGGGGGAGTGGCACTGAAGCTTTCTTT. Translated: CASSLLGGSGTEAFF.